This TCR beta chain was observed in a study of OX40 agonist ivuxolimab in advanced cancers. In the study overall: Patient treatment consisted of intravenous ivuxolimab administration every 2 weeks at 0.01 to 10 mg/kg. Study-wide results and caveats: Average numbers of expanded clones were greater in CD8+ T cells than in CD4+.

For this clone: Its antigen is currently unknown.

Method: immunoSEQ multiplex PCR; TCRdb's copy keeps in-frame clones and lacks some. The profile shows 80,000 to 95,000 clones, around four fifths of them singletons. The sequence came from an adult with an advanced solid tumor such as melanoma, head and neck, liver or kidney cancer. The source was CD4+ or CD8+ T cells sorted from blood, collected in a trial of the OX40 agonist ivuxolimab.

CDR3 in DNA: TGTGCCAGCTCACCACGCTCAGGGGGCAACACTGAAGCTTTCTTT. It encodes CASSPRSGGNTEAFF. The chain combines TRBV18 with TRBJ1-1; TRBD1 matches at 8 bases. The CDR3 runs 15 residues. CDR1 and CDR2 from the germline V gene are KGHSH and LQKENI. J was trimmed by 2 bases and V by 1 base; bases with no gene match: 3.